These T cell receptor beta chains were read from a single sample in a study of cytomegalovirus exposure and HLA in healthy donors. TCRdb's copy holds only in-frame clones and misses some; the assay was immunoSEQ multiplex PCR. The sample holds about 310,000 clones, roughly 90% seen once. The specimen sequenced was PBMCs. The receptor set was obtained from a man in his thirties or forties in good health and CMV-seronegative. Each CDR3 is given with its conserved first and last residue. The D gene is left open where the match is weak. Not every row has a clone size; where given, it reads once, few, many or a size class.

TRBV7-2	-	TRBJ1-2	-	CASSPWEVYGYTF	TGTGCCAGCAGCCCTTGGGAGGTGTATGGCTACACCTTC
TRBV18	-	TRBJ1-6	TRBD1	CASSPLEGGLTPLHF	TGTGCCAGCTCACCACTGGAAGGGGGCCTGACACCCCTCCACTTT
TRBV18	-	TRBJ2-3	TRBD2	CASSPVGGGARTDTQYF	TGTGCCAGCTCACCAGTAGGCGGGGGGGCCCGCACAGATACGCAGTATTTT
TRBV6-5	few	TRBJ2-7	-	CASRYNLESSYEQYF	TGTGCCAGCAGATACAACTTGGAGAGCTCCTACGAGCAGTACTTC
TRBV5-4	-	TRBJ2-2	-	CASSIGSPSPAGELFF	TGTGCCAGCAGCATCGGGTCTCCTTCTCCCGCGGGGGAGCTGTTTTTT
TRBV4-1	few	TRBJ1-3	TRBD1	CASSLTRQGGNTIYF	TGCGCCAGCAGCCTGACCCGACAGGGCGGAAACACCATATATTTT
TRBV19	few	TRBJ1-2	-	CASSMWTSHGYTF	TGTGCCAGTAGTATGTGGACTTCACATGGCTACACCTTC
TRBV9	-	TRBJ1-1	-	CASSVGGVDRGHTEAFF	TGTGCCAGCAGCGTAGGCGGGGTAGATAGGGGACACACTGAAGCTTTCTTT
TRBV19	-	TRBJ1-4	-	CASSIFALGATNEKLFF	TGTGCCAGTAGTATCTTCGCATTAGGGGCAACTAATGAAAAACTGTTTTTT
TRBV5-1	-	TRBJ1-1	-	CASSTAGLNTEAFF	TGCGCCAGCAGCACGGCGGGGCTGAACACTGAAGCTTTCTTT
TRBV19	-	TRBJ1-5	-	CASAGQSGNQPQHF	TGTGCCAGTGCTGGACAGTCAGGCAATCAGCCCCAGCATTTT
TRBV6-1	-	TRBJ1-1	-	CASSFSSGTEAFF	TGTGCCAGCAGTTTTAGTTCGGGCACTGAAGCTTTCTTT
TRBV29-1	few	TRBJ1-2	TRBD1	CSVEEGQGAFGYTF	TGCAGCGTTGAAGAGGGACAGGGGGCGTTTGGCTACACCTTC
TRBV5-4	-	TRBJ2-6	-	CASSLGLTRSSGANVLTF	TGTGCCAGCAGCTTGGGGTTGACTAGGAGCTCTGGGGCCAACGTCCTGACTTTC
TRBV5-3	-	TRBJ1-5	TRBD1	CARSVDRGSNQPQHF	TGTGCCAGAAGCGTAGACAGGGGGAGCAATCAGCCCCAGCATTTT
TRBV4-1	-	TRBJ1-2	-	CASSQDEGVDPYGYTF	TGCGCCAGCAGCCAAGATGAGGGGGTGGATCCCTATGGCTACACCTTC
TRBV19	-	TRBJ2-7	TRBD2	CASSPRGAFLLAGFSYEQYF	TGTGCCAGTAGTCCCCGAGGGGCTTTTCTACTAGCGGGGTTCTCCTACGAGCAGTACTTC
TRBV5-4	-	TRBJ2-2	-	CASSSGLNTGELFF	TGTGCCAGCAGCTCCGGACTGAACACCGGGGAGCTGTTTTTT
TRBV6-6	-	TRBJ2-5	TRBD2	CASSKLAGRETQYF	TGTGCCAGCAGCAAACTAGCGGGGAGGGAGACCCAGTACTTC
TRBV6-5	-	TRBJ2-7	TRBD1	CASLRSRGGTYEQYF	TGTGCCAGCCTACGTAGCCGAGGGGGCACCTACGAGCAGTACTTC
TRBV18	-	TRBJ2-5	TRBD1	CASSRTTTGAGQETQYF	TGTGCCAGCTCAAGGACAACGACAGGGGCGGGCCAAGAGACCCAGTACTTC
TRBV5-4	few	TRBJ2-7	TRBD2	CASSVSTGTSGDEQYF	TGTGCCAGCAGCGTATCCACTGGGACTAGCGGGGACGAGCAGTACTTC
TRBV19	-	TRBJ1-5	TRBD1	CASSMGGRGSQPQHF	TGTGCCAGTAGTATGGGAGGCAGGGGGAGTCAGCCCCAGCATTTT
TRBV6-1	few	TRBJ1-2	TRBD1	CASSERTGSYGYTF	TGTGCCAGCAGTGAGAGGACAGGGTCCTATGGCTACACCTTC
TRBV7-9	-	TRBJ2-1	TRBD1	CASSLRGQHEQFF	TGTGCCAGCAGCTTAAGGGGGCAACATGAGCAGTTCTTC
TRBV4-3	-	TRBJ1-2	-	CASSQDTGYDGYTF	TGCGCCAGCAGCCAAGATACAGGGTATGATGGCTACACCTTC
TRBV5-1	-	TRBJ2-3	TRBD1	CASSPGTAYSTDTQYF	TGCGCCAGCAGCCCGGGGACAGCCTATAGCACAGATACGCAGTATTTT
TRBV14	-	TRBJ2-2	-	CASSQVSGRAGELFF	TGTGCCAGCAGCCAAGTGAGCGGGCGGGCCGGGGAGCTGTTTTTT
TRBV21-1	-	TRBJ2-1	-	CEGDTSYNEQFF	TGTGAGGGGGATACTTCCTACAATGAGCAGTTCTTC
TRBV5-4	-	TRBJ2-2	TRBD2	CASKLAGGPVGELFF	TGTGCCAGCAAACTAGCGGGGGGGCCGGTCGGGGAGCTGTTTTTT
TRBV5-1	-	TRBJ2-1	TRBD1	CASSLFADRGVNEQFF	TGCGCCAGCAGCTTGTTCGCGGACAGGGGGGTGAATGAGCAGTTCTTC
TRBV5-4	few	TRBJ1-2	-	CASSLGRQDYGYTF	TGTGCCAGCAGCTTGGGCCGTCAGGACTATGGCTACACCTTC
TRBV19	-	TRBJ1-2	TRBD1	CASSMTRQGNYGYTF	TGTGCCAGTAGTATGACTCGACAGGGGAACTATGGCTACACCTTC
TRBV2	-	TRBJ1-4	-	CASSRIATNEKLFF	TGTGCCAGCAGTCGAATAGCAACTAATGAAAAACTGTTTTTT
TRBV10-2	-	TRBJ2-1	TRBD2	CASRRGRENEQFF	TGCGCCAGCAGGCGAGGGAGGGAAAATGAGCAGTTCTTC
TRBV11-2	once	TRBJ2-5	TRBD2	CASSLGRSGGLKETQYF	TGTGCCAGCAGCTTAGGTCGAAGCGGGGGGTTGAAAGAGACCCAGTACTTC
TRBV6-5	once	TRBJ2-5	TRBD1	CASKGTGVETQYF	TGTGCCAGCAAAGGGACAGGGGTCGAGACCCAGTACTTC
TRBV18	-	TRBJ2-7	TRBD1	CASSPLGTGGFSYEQYF	TGTGCCAGCTCACCATTGGGGACAGGGGGCTTTTCCTACGAGCAGTACTTC
TRBV7-2	-	TRBJ2-5	TRBD1	CASSLARQGETQYF	TGTGCCAGCAGCTTAGCGAGACAGGGAGAGACCCAGTACTTC
TRBV25-1	-	TRBJ2-7	TRBD2	CASSEEGLAGNEQYF	TGTGCCAGCAGTGAGGAGGGACTAGCGGGCAACGAGCAGTACTTC
TRBV6-4	-	TRBJ2-3	TRBD1	CASSTGASPTDTQYF	TGTGCCAGCAGTACAGGGGCGTCTCCCACAGATACGCAGTATTTT
TRBV15	-	TRBJ1-1	-	CATSSYRVLGTEAFF	TGTGCCACCAGCAGTTACAGGGTGTTAGGGACTGAAGCTTTCTTT
TRBV4-1	-	TRBJ2-7	-	CASSQERSSYEQYF	TGCGCCAGCAGCCAAGAGAGGAGCTCCTACGAGCAGTACTTC
TRBV6-5	-	TRBJ2-6	-	CASQNSGANVLTF	TGTGCCAGCCAGAACTCTGGGGCCAACGTCCTGACTTTC
TRBV2	-	TRBJ1-1	-	CASLRRVEGNTEAFF	TGTGCCAGCCTCAGGAGAGTTGAGGGGAACACTGAAGCTTTCTTT
TRBV19	-	TRBJ2-2	-	CASSIGHSTGELFF	TGTGCCAGTAGTATAGGACACAGCACCGGGGAGCTGTTTTTT
TRBV5-1	-	TRBJ2-2	TRBD2	CASSSHGTMYTGELFF	TGCGCCAGCAGCTCCCACGGGACTATGTACACCGGGGAGCTGTTTTTT
TRBV14	-	TRBJ2-7	-	CASSQDLATYEQYF	TGTGCCAGCAGCCAAGATTTGGCCACCTACGAGCAGTACTTC
TRBV15	few	TRBJ2-4	-	CATSGRQTKNIQYF	TGTGCCACCAGCGGGCGACAGACCAAAAACATTCAGTACTTC
TRBV2	-	TRBJ2-4	-	CASSEARVQLAKNIQYF	TGTGCCAGCAGTGAAGCGCGGGTGCAATTAGCCAAAAACATTCAGTACTTC
TRBV30	-	TRBJ2-5	-	CAWSVANGGTQYF	TGTGCCTGGAGTGTTGCCAACGGCGGGACCCAGTACTTC
TRBV5-6	-	TRBJ2-7	-	CASSFLGQPSYEQYF	TGTGCCAGCAGCTTTTTAGGACAGCCGTCCTACGAGCAGTACTTC
TRBV6-5	-	TRBJ2-1	TRBD2	CASSPTSGVYNEQFF	TGTGCCAGCAGCCCCACTAGCGGGGTCTACAATGAGCAGTTCTTC
TRBV30	-	TRBJ2-7	-	CAWSLEGTLSYEQYF	TGTGCCTGGAGTCTAGAGGGGACTCTCTCCTACGAGCAGTACTTC
TRBV7-2	-	TRBJ1-1	-	CASSSYRALGTNTEAFF	TGTGCCAGCAGCTCATACAGGGCTCTAGGGACGAACACTGAAGCTTTCTTT
TRBV5-1	-	TRBJ1-6	-	CASSLERTYNSPLHF	TGCGCCAGCAGCTTGGAGAGGACCTATAATTCACCCCTCCACTTT
TRBV5-5	-	TRBJ2-4	TRBD1	CASSITGTGIDIQYF	TGTGCCAGCAGCATAACCGGGACAGGGATTGACATTCAGTACTTC
TRBV7-9	-	TRBJ1-1	-	CASSRLTVNTEAFF	TGTGCCAGCAGCCGACTTACGGTGAACACTGAAGCTTTCTTT
TRBV5-6	-	TRBJ1-3	-	CASSLDWASGNTIYF	TGTGCCAGCAGCTTGGATTGGGCCTCTGGAAACACCATATATTTT
TRBV7-2	-	TRBJ2-5	-	CASSFLTGTQYF	TGTGCCAGCAGCTTTCTTACAGGGACCCAGTACTTC